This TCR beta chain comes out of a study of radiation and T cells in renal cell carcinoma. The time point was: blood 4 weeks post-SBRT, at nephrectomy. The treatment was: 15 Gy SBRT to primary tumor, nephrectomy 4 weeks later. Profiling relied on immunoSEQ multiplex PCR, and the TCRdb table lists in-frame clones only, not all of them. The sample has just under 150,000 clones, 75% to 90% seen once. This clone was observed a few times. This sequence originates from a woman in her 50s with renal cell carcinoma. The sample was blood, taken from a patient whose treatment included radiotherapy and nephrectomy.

CDR3 nucleotide sequence: TGTGCCAGCAGCTTGGCGGACGGAAATGGCTACACCTTC. Its translation is CASSLADGNGYTF. The V and J genes are TRBV5-6 and TRBJ1-2; no definite D call. Germline CDR1 SGHDT, CDR2 YYEEEE. V dropped 0 bases and J dropped 6 bases, with 9 bases sitting between them. CDR3 length: 13 amino acids.